A selection of T cell receptor beta chains follows, all from one sample in a study of identical twins. TCRdb analysed the 5' RACE reads with MiXCR anew, one entry per CDR3 protein. The sample records under 500,000 distinct CDR3 sequences, 14% being singletons. These data were also filed under a second study, of yellow fever vaccine responses in identical twins.

The sequenced sample was CD4+ T cells sorted from blood. The receptors stem from a woman younger than 30 in good health. Each CDR3 is given with its conserved first and last residue. The order of the fields is J gene, CDR3 length, V gene, D gene, clone size, CDR3 DNA, CDR3 protein. The D gene is left open where the match is weak. Rows give clone size only sometimes, using once, few, many, or a class for an expanded clone.

TRBJ2-7 15 TRBV7-9 TRBD2 many TGTGCCAGCAGCAGCGAGCGGGAACCGTCCCCCGAGCAGTACTTC CASSSEREPSPEQYF
TRBJ1-4 14 TRBV5-1 NA few TGCGCCAGCAGCTTGGTAGGTGGTGACGAAAAACTGTTTTTT CASSLVGGDEKLFF
TRBJ2-1 14 TRBV7-3 TRBD1 many TGTGCCAGCAGCCTAACAGGGGGCTACAATGAGCAGTTCTTC CASSLTGGYNEQFF
TRBJ1-2 15 TRBV18 NA once TGTGCCAGCTCACAATCCGGGGGACCAGATGGTGGCTACACCTTC CASSQSGGPDGGYTF
TRBJ2-3 16 TRBV21-1 NA NA TGTGCCAGCAGCAAGGGACTAGACTCCTCCCCAGATACGCAGTATTTT CASSKGLDSSPDTQYF
TRBJ2-5 14 TRBV4-1 NA few TGCGCCAGCAGCCAGATAGGGGTAAGAGAGACCCAGTACTTC CASSQIGVRETQYF
TRBJ2-7 13 TRBV29-1 NA few TGCAGCGTTGGTTCAGGGCTGTCCTACGAGCAGTACTTC CSVGSGLSYEQYF
TRBJ2-7 16 TRBV6-1 TRBD1 few TGTGCCAGCAGCGAAGCGGGACAGGGAGGATGGTACGAGCAGTACTTC CASSEAGQGGWYEQYF
TRBJ2-1 17 TRBV6-2/TRBV6-3 TRBD1 NA TGTGCCAGCAGGTCGAACAGGGGCTCAATAGCCTACAATGAGCAGTTCTTC CASRSNRGSIAYNEQFF
TRBJ1-1 14 TRBV10-3 NA NA TGTGCCATCAGTGAGCTACGGGATGGCACTGAAGCTTTCTTT CAISELRDGTEAFF
TRBJ1-1 14 TRBV29-1 TRBD1 NA TGCAGCGTCGCAAACCGACAGGGAGGCACTGAAGCTTTCTTT CSVANRQGGTEAFF
TRBJ2-2 18 TRBV9 TRBD2 many TGTGCCAGCAGCGTAGGGACTAGCGGGAGAAAGAACACCGGGGAGCTGTTTTTT CASSVGTSGRKNTGELFF
TRBJ2-2 11 TRBV7-9 NA many TGTGCCAGCAGCCCCACCGGGGAGCTGTTTTTT CASSPTGELFF
TRBJ1-2 13 TRBV12-5 NA many TGTGCTAGTGGTTTGGGACCGTACTATGGCTACACCTTC CASGLGPYYGYTF
TRBJ2-7 16 TRBV7-8 TRBD1 NA TGTGCCAGCAGCGGCGGCCCCAGGGGGCTTACCTACGAGCAGTACTTC CASSGGPRGLTYEQYF
TRBJ2-1 12 TRBV7-2 NA few TGTGCCAGCAGCTTAGTGTTTAAGGTCAAGATCTTC CASSLVFKVKIF
TRBJ1-6 15 TRBV12-3/TRBV12-4 NA NA TGTGCCAGCAGTTTAGCGGGGTCACGAAATTCACCCCTCCACTTT CASSLAGSRNSPLHF
TRBJ2-1 15 TRBV6-2/TRBV6-3 TRBD2 few TGTGCCAGCAGTTACGCAGGGCCCGGAGGGACTAGCCCGTTCTTC CASSYAGPGGTSPFF